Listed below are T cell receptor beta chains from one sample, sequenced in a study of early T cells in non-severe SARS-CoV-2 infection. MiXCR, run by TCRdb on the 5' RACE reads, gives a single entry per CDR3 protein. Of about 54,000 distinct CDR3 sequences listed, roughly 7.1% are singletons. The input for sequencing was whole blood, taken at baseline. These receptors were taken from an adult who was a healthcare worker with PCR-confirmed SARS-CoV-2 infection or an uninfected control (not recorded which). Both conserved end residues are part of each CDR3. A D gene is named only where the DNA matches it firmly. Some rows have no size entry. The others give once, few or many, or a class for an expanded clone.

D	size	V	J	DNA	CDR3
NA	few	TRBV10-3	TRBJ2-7	TGTGCCATCGGATGGGTTTGGGAGCAGTACTTC	CAIGWVWEQYF
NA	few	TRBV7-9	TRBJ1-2	TGTGCCAGCAGCTTCGCGACAGGCCAGCGGAACTATGGCTACACCTTC	CASSFATGQRNYGYTF
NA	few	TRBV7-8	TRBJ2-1	TGTGCCAGCAGCCCCCTCTCGGGTGGCCCCTACAATGAGCAGTTCTTC	CASSPLSGGPYNEQFF
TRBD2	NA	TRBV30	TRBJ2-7	TGTGCCTGGAGTGGGGGGGGTTGGTCCTACGAGCAGTACTTC	CAWSGGGWSYEQYF
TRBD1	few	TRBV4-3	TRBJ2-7	TGCGCCAGCAGACAACGGCCGGGACAGGGATCCTACGAGCAGTACTTC	CASRQRPGQGSYEQYF
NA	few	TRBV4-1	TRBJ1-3	TGCGCCAGCAGCGCCAAACCCAGATCCGCTGGAAACACCATATATTTT	CASSAKPRSAGNTIYF
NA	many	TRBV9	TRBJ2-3	TGTGCCAGCAGCGTAGGGGACCAGAGCAACACAGATACGCAGTATTTT	CASSVGDQSNTDTQYF
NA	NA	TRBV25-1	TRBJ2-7	TGTGCCAGCAGTGAACCCGGAAGTATCGCGTACGAGCAGTACTTC	CASSEPGSIAYEQYF
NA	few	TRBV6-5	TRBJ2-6	TGTGCCAGCAGTTTCCCGGGACCCTCCGGTTCTGGGGCCAACGTCCTGACTTTC	CASSFPGPSGSGANVLTF
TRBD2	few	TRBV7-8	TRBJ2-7	TGTGCCAGCAGCTTAGTCCAAAGAGGGACTACGGGGGTCTACGAGCAGTACTTC	CASSLVQRGTTGVYEQYF
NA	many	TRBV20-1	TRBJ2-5	TGCAGTTCCCCCGGTTTGGGGTTGGAGACCCAGTACTTC	CSSPGLGLETQYF
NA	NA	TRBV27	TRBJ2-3	TGTGCCACCCGCCGGGGGTTTACACCCACAGATACGCAGTATTTT	CATRRGFTPTDTQYF
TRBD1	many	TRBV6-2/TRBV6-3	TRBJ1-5	TGTGCCAGCACTGGGACAGTTAGCAATCAGCCCCAGCATTTT	CASTGTVSNQPQHF
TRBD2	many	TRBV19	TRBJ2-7	TGTGCCAGTAGTAACTTCGGGACTAGCGGGGTCTACGAGCAGTACTTC	CASSNFGTSGVYEQYF
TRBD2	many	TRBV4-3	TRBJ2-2	TGCGCCAGCAGCCAAGATGCCAGCGGGGGGGCCGGGGAGCTGTTTTTT	CASSQDASGGAGELFF
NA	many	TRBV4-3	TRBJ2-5	TGCGCCAGCAGCCAAGATGTTGATCGGGAGACCCAGTACTTC	CASSQDVDRETQYF
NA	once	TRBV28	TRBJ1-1	TGTGCCAGCAGTTTACCTCTCGAGGACGGCACTGAAGCTTTCTTT	CASSLPLEDGTEAFF
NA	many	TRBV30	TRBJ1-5	TGTGCCTGGAGCGTGGGAAACAATCAGCCCCAGCATTTT	CAWSVGNNQPQHF
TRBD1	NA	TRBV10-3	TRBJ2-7	TGTGCCATCAGTGGGACCGGGACAGGGATATCCTACGAGCAGTACTTC	CAISGTGTGISYEQYF
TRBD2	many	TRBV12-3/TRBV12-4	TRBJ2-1	TGTGCCAGCAGTTGGGGACTAGCAGCCTACAATGAGCAGTTCTTC	CASSWGLAAYNEQFF
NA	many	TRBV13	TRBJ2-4	TGTGCCAGCAGACAATTTGGAACCAAAAACATTCAGTACTTC	CASRQFGTKNIQYF
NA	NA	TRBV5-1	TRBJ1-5	TGCGCCAGCAGCTTGGGACAGAATCAGCCCCAGCATTTT	CASSLGQNQPQHF
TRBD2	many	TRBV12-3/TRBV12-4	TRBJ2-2	TGTGCCAGCAGTTTACTTGGGGTAGCGGGCTCCCCCGGGGAGCTGTTTTTT	CASSLLGVAGSPGELFF
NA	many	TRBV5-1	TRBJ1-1	TGCGCCAGCAGTACCCAAGGGAAAGGTACTGAAGCTTTCTTT	CASSTQGKGTEAFF
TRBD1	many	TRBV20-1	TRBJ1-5	TGCAGTGCTATCCACGGACAGGGCGGGCAGCCCCAGCATTTT	CSAIHGQGGQPQHF
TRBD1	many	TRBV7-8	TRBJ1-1	TGTGCCAGCAGCGCGCGAGGGACAGTGAACACTGAAGCTTTCTTT	CASSARGTVNTEAFF
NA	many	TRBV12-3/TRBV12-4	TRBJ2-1	TGTGCCAGCAGGGTTACAGGGAACAATGAGCAGTTCTTC	CASRVTGNNEQFF
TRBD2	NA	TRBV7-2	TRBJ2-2	TGTGCCAGCAGCACGGGGAGGGTACGCACCGGGGAGCTGTTTTTT	CASSTGRVRTGELFF
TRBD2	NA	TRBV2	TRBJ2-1	TGTGCCAGCAGCGGACTAGCGGGTCCGTTCTTC	CASSGLAGPFF
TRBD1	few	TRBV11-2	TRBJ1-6	TGTGCCAGCAGCGAAGGGACAGGGGGTAGTTCACCCCTCCACTTT	CASSEGTGGSSPLHF
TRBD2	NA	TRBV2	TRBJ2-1	TGTGCCAGCAATGTAGCGGGAGTTTCTGTCGAGCAGTTCTTC	CASNVAGVSVEQFF
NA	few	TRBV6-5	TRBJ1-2	TGTGCCAGCAGGGGTGGACACGGAACCGACTTC	CASRGGHGTDF
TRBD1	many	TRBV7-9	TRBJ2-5	TGTGCCAGCAGCCCCACAGGGGAAGAGACCCAGTACTTC	CASSPTGEETQYF
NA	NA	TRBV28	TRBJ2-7	TGTGCCAGCAGAAGCTACTACGAGCAGTACTTC	CASRSYYEQYF
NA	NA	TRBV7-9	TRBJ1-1	TGTGCCAGCAGCTTAGAAAGCTTCTCCACTGAAGCTTTCTTT	CASSLESFSTEAFF